These T cell receptor beta chains were read from a single sample in a study of T cells in Graves' hyperthyroidism and ophthalmopathy. TCRdb redid the calling of the multiplex PCR reads with MiXCR, one entry per CDR3 protein. The sample lists about 360,000 distinct CDR3 sequences, over 10% occurring once. The specimen was blood. These receptors were collected from a woman younger than 35 with Graves' hyperthyroidism. Both conserved end residues are part of each CDR3. Each record gives: V gene, D gene, clone size, J gene, CDR3 DNA, CDR3 protein. A D gene is named only where the DNA matches it firmly. Only some rows state a clone size, as once, few, many or a class for expanded clones.

V: TRBV18
D: TRBD2
size: few
J: TRBJ2-5
DNA: TGTGCCAGCTCACCAGGGACTAGCGGGAAAGAGACCCAGTACTTC
CDR3: CASSPGTSGKETQYF

V: TRBV5-1
D: NA
size: many
J: TRBJ2-1
DNA: TGCGCCAGCAGACTCGACCGGGCCGACTACAATGAGCAGTTCTTC
CDR3: CASRLDRADYNEQFF

V: TRBV6-1
D: TRBD1
size: few
J: TRBJ2-5
DNA: TGTGCCATCGAAGGACAGGGGGCCGGAGAGACCCAGTACTTC
CDR3: CAIEGQGAGETQYF

V: TRBV12-3/TRBV12-4
D: TRBD2
size: many
J: TRBJ2-1
DNA: TGTGCCAGCAGGACCGGGACTAACAATGAGCAGTTCTTC
CDR3: CASRTGTNNEQFF

V: TRBV5-1
D: NA
size: NA
J: TRBJ2-7
DNA: TGCGCCAGCAGCTTGGTAGGGCTGGGGCAGTACTTC
CDR3: CASSLVGLGQYF

V: TRBV28
D: TRBD1
size: many
J: TRBJ1-2
DNA: TGTGCCAGCACCTGGGGGACAGGGGGTTATGGCTACACCTTC
CDR3: CASTWGTGGYGYTF

V: TRBV3-1
D: NA
size: many
J: TRBJ2-3
DNA: TGTGCCAGCAGCCCTCCCGGCCGGGACACCAACACAGATACGCAGTATTTT
CDR3: CASSPPGRDTNTDTQYF

V: TRBV18
D: TRBD1
size: few
J: TRBJ1-5
DNA: TGTGCCAGCTCACCACCCGGGACAGGGGGGAGAAATCAGCCCCAGCATTTT
CDR3: CASSPPGTGGRNQPQHF

V: TRBV3-1
D: NA
size: NA
J: TRBJ1-3
DNA: TGTGCCAGCAGCCAAGATAGAATCTCTGGAAACACCATATATTTT
CDR3: CASSQDRISGNTIYF

V: TRBV4-2
D: NA
size: many
J: TRBJ1-1
DNA: TGTGCCAGCAGCCAACTAGTCGCGGAATTGGGGGCTGAAGCTTTCTTT
CDR3: CASSQLVAELGAEAFF

V: TRBV3-1
D: NA
size: many
J: TRBJ1-6
DNA: TGTGCCAGCAGCCTACACCCAGCCAGGGCACCCCTCCACTTT
CDR3: CASSLHPARAPLHF

V: TRBV20-1
D: NA
size: many
J: TRBJ2-7
DNA: TGCAGTGCTACTAACCGGGACTCCAGTTCCTACGAGCAGTACTTC
CDR3: CSATNRDSSSYEQYF

V: TRBV6-2/TRBV6-3
D: NA
size: few
J: TRBJ1-5
DNA: TGTGCCAGCAGTTACCCCCCGGGGGGCAATCAGCCCCAGCATTTT
CDR3: CASSYPPGGNQPQHF

V: TRBV10-3
D: TRBD2
size: NA
J: TRBJ2-3
DNA: TGTGCCATCAGTGGTTTAGCGGGGGCTAGCGCAGATACGCAGTATTTT
CDR3: CAISGLAGASADTQYF

V: TRBV28
D: NA
size: many
J: TRBJ1-2
DNA: TGTGCCAGCAGTTTATTTCAGGGGTCCGATGGATATGGCTACACCTTC
CDR3: CASSLFQGSDGYGYTF

V: TRBV12-3/TRBV12-4
D: NA
size: many
J: TRBJ2-5
DNA: TGTGCCAGCAGTACCACATCGTGGAGTCGGGAGACCCAGTACTTC
CDR3: CASSTTSWSRETQYF

V: TRBV3-1
D: NA
size: many
J: TRBJ1-2
DNA: TGTGCCAGCTCATCCCCAAGTGGCTACACCTTC
CDR3: CASSSPSGYTF

V: TRBV11-3
D: NA
size: few
J: TRBJ2-2
DNA: TGTGCCAGCAGCTTATGGTCAGGGGAGCTGTTTTTT
CDR3: CASSLWSGELFF